Listed here is a single TCR beta chain. Libraries were prepared by immunoSEQ multiplex PCR; TCRdb keeps only in-frame clonotypes and omits some of them. The repertoire holds under 200,000 clones, with roughly 82% as singletons. This sample is drawn from a study of blood T cell repertoires in COVID-19. What was sequenced was PBMCs or T cells enriched from blood (not recorded which). This TCR derives from a man aged 40-49 years with acute COVID-19.

The CDR3 DNA reads as TGTGCCAGCAGTTTATCGGGGGCACCTTTCTACGAGCAGTACTTC. Protein: CASSLSGAPFYEQYF. The chain couples TRBV27 to TRBJ2-7, with D perhaps matching TRBD1 (6 bases). Trimming removed 0 bases from V and 3 bases from J, with 12 bases in between. Germline lookup yields CDR1 MNHEY and CDR2 SMNVEV (reference sequence). This CDR3 contains 15 residues.